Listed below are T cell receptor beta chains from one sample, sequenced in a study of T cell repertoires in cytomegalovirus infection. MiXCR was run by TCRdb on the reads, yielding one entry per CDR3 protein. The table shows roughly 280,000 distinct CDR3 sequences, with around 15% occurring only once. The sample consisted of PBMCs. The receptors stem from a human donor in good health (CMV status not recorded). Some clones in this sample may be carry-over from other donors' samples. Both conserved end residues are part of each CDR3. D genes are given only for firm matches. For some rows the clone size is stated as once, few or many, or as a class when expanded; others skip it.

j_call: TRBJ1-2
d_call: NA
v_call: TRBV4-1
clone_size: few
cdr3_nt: TGCGCCAGCAGCCAACCTGGGATAGGGACTGGCTACACCTTC
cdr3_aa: CASSQPGIGTGYTF

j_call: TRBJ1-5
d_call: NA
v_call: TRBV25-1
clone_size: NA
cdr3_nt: TGTGCCAGCAGTGAAAGACAGCGCAATCAGCCCCAGCATTTT
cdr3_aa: CASSERQRNQPQHF

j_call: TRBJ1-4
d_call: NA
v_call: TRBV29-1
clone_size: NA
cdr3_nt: TGCAGCGTTGAATGGGCGGATGAAAAACTGTTTTTT
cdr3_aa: CSVEWADEKLFF

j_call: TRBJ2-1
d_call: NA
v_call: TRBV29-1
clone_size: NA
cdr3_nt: TGCAGCGTCATAGAGAGCTCCTACAATGAGCAGTTCTTC
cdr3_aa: CSVIESSYNEQFF

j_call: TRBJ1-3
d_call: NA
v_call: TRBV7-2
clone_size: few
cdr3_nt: TGTGCCAGCAGCTTACCTCCGAGGAGAGCCTCTGGAAACACCATATATTTT
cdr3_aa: CASSLPPRRASGNTIYF

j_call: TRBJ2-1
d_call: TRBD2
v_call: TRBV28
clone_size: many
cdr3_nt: TGTGCCAGCAGCTCCCCGGGGGGGTACTACAATGAGCAGTTCTTC
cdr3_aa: CASSSPGGYYNEQFF

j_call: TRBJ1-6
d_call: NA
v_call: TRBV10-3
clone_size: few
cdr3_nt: TGTGCCATCAGTGGTGGGGAAAGCTCCTATAATTCACCCCTCCACTTT
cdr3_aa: CAISGGESSYNSPLHF

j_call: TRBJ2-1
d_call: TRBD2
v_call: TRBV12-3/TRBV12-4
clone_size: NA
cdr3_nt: TGTGCCAGCAGTTCCGTTGGGGGTAGCGGGACCTCCTACAATGAGCAGTTCTTC
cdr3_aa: CASSSVGGSGTSYNEQFF

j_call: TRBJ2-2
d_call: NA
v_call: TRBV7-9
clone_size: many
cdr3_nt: TGTGCCAGCAGCTTCGGGGCGACAATCCGCCACGGGGAGCTGTTTTTT
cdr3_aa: CASSFGATIRHGELFF

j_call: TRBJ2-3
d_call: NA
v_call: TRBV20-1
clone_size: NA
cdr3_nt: TGCAGTGCTAGAGGATGGGCCAGCACAGATACGCAGTATTTT
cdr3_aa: CSARGWASTDTQYF

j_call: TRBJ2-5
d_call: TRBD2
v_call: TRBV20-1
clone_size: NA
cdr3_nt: TGCAGTGCTAGAGAGTCTAGCGGGAACCAAGAGACCCAGTACTTC
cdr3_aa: CSARESSGNQETQYF

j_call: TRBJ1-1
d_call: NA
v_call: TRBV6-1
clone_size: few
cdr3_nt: TGTGCCACCTACGGAAAAGGACAATTGAACACTGAAGCTTTCTTT
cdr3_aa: CATYGKGQLNTEAFF

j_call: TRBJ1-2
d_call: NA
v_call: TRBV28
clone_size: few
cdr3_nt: TGTGCCAGCACGTCCGGGAAACCAAATGGCTACACCTTC
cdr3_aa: CASTSGKPNGYTF

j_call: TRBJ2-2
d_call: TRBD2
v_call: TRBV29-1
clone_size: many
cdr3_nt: TGCAGCGCATGGACTAGCGGGAGTGGGGAGCTGTTTTTT
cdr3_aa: CSAWTSGSGELFF

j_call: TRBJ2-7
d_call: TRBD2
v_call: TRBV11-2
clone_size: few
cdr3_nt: TGTGCCAGCAGCGAACCACGACTAGCGCGAGACTACGAGCAGTACTTC
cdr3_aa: CASSEPRLARDYEQYF

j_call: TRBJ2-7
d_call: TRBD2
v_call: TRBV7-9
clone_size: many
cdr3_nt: TGTGCCAGCAGCTCCGGACTAGCGGGGGGACACTACGAGCAGTACTTC
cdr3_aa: CASSSGLAGGHYEQYF

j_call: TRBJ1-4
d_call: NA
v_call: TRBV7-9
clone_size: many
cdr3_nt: TGTGCCAGCAGCGCGGACGGAGTTTATAATGAAAAACTGTTTTTT
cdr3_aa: CASSADGVYNEKLFF

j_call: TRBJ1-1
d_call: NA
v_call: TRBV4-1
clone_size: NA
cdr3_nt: TGCGCCAGCAGCCAAGCCACGAACCAAATAAGCCTCTTT
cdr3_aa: CASSQATNQISLF

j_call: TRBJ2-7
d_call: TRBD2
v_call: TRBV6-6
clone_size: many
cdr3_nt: TGTGCCAGCAGTTATGGGCGGGAGGGCCTGAACGAGCAGTACTTC
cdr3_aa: CASSYGREGLNEQYF

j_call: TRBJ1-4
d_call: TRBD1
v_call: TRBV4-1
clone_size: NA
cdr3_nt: TGCGCCAGCAGCCGTCAACCCGGGACAGGGGGCGGCTTAACTAATGAAAAACTGTTTTTT
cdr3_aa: CASSRQPGTGGGLTNEKLFF

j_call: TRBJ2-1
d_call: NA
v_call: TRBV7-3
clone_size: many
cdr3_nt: TGTGCCAGCAGCGCCAAGCATGAGCAGTTCTTC
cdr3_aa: CASSAKHEQFF

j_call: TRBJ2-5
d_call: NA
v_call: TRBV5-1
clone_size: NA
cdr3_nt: TGCGCCAGCAGCTTGGGCATTGAGGAGACCCAGTACTTC
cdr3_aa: CASSLGIEETQYF

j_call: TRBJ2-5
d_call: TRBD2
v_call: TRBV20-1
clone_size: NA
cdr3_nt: TGCAGTGCTAGAACTGGGACTAGCGAGGTAGAGACCCAGTACTTC
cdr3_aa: CSARTGTSEVETQYF

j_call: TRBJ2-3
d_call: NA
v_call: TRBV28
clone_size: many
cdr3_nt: TGTGCCAGCAGTTCGAGGCCAGATACGCAGTATTTT
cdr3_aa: CASSSRPDTQYF

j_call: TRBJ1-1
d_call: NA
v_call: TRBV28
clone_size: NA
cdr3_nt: TGTGCCAGCAGTTTCGGACAGAACACTGAAGCTTTCTTT
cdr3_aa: CASSFGQNTEAFF

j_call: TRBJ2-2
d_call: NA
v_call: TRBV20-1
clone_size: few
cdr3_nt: TGCAGTGCTAGAAGTAGCCCCGGGGAGCTGTTTTTT
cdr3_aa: CSARSSPGELFF

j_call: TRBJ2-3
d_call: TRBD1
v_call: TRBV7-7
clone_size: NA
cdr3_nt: TGTGCTAGCAGCCAGCTAGGGGGCTCAGATACGCAGTATTTT
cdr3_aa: CASSQLGGSDTQYF

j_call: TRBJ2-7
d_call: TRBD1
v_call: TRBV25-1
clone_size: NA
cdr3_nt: TGTGCCAGCAGGCCCGGGACAGCTTACGAGCAGTACTTC
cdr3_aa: CASRPGTAYEQYF

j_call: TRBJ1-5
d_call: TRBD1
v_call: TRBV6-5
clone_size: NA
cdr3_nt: TGTGCCCGCACAGGGGGGGGGCGAGATCAGCCCCAGCATTTT
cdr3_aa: CARTGGGRDQPQHF

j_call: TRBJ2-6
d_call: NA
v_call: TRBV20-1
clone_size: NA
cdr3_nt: TGCAGTGCTAGAGAGGGCTCTGGGGCCAACGTCCTGACTTTC
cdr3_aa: CSAREGSGANVLTF

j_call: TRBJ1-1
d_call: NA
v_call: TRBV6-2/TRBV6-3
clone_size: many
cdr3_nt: TGTGCCAGCAGTCAGGACAGCAGGAACACTGAAGCTTTCTTT
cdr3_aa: CASSQDSRNTEAFF

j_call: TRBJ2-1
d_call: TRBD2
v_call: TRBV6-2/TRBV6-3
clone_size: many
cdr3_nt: TGTGCCAGCAGTTATTCCGGGACTATTCAAAGGGCGGAGCAGTTCTTC
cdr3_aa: CASSYSGTIQRAEQFF

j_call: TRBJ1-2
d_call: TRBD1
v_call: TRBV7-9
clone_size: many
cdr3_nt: TGTGCCAGCAGCTTCACAGGGGGCGCTTCCTATGGCTACACCTTC
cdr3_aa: CASSFTGGASYGYTF

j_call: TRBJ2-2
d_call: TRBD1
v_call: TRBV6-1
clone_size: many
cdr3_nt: TGTGCCAGCAGGAAGCCCGGGACAGGGGACACCGGGGAGCTGTTTTTT
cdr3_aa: CASRKPGTGDTGELFF

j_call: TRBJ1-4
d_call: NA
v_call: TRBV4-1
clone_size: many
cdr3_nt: TGCGCCAGCAGCCAAGCTGGCGGGTGGGGGGCCCAGGATTTAAAACTGTTTTTT
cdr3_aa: CASSQAGGWGAQDLKLFF

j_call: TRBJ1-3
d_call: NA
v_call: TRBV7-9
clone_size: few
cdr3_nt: TGTGCCAGCAGCCTGGGGACGGTCAGCTCTGGAAACACCATATATTTT
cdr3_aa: CASSLGTVSSGNTIYF

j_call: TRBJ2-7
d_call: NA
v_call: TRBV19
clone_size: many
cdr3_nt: TGTGCCAGTAGTATAAGTATCGCCTTTTGGACAGACTACTCCTACGAGCAGTACTTC
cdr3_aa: CASSISIAFWTDYSYEQYF

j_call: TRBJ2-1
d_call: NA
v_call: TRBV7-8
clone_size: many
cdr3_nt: TGTGCCAGCAGCCAAGCACAGACGGCTAGCTCCTACAATGAGCAGTTCTTC
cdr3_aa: CASSQAQTASSYNEQFF

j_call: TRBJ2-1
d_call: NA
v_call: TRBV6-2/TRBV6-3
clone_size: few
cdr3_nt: TGTGCCAGCAGCGAGACCAATGAGCAGTTCTTC
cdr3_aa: CASSETNEQFF

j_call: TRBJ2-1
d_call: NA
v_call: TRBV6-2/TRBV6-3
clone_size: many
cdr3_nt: TGTGCCAGCAGAGTCCTCCGGACCCGCCGGGATGAGCAGTTCTTC
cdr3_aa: CASRVLRTRRDEQFF

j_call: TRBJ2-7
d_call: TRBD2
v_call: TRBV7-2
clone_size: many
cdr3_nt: TGTGCCAGCAGCTTAGGGGTAGCGGGTTTCTCCTACGAGCAGTACTTC
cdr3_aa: CASSLGVAGFSYEQYF

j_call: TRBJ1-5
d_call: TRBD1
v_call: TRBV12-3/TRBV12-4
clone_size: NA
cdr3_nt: TGTGCCAGCAGTCAGGGGGGGGGGTGGAATCAGCCCCAGCATTTT
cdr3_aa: CASSQGGGWNQPQHF

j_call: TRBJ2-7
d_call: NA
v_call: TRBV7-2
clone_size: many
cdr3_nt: TGTGCCAGCAGCCCAGACCCTCGCCCCTATGAGCAGTACTTC
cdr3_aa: CASSPDPRPYEQYF

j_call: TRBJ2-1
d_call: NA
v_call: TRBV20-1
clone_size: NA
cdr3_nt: TGCAGTGCTAGAGTGGTCTCCTACAATGAGCAGTTCTTC
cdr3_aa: CSARVVSYNEQFF

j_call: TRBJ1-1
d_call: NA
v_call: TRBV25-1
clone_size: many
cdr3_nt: TGTGCCAGCAGGGACCGAAGGGTTTGGACTGAAGCTTTCTTT
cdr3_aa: CASRDRRVWTEAFF

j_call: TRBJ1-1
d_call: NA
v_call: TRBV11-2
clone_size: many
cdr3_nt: TGTGCCAGCAGCCTACACAGGGCCGCTGAAGCTTTCTTT
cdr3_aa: CASSLHRAAEAFF

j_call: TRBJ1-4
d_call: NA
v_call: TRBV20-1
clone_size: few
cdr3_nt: TGCAGTGCTAGAATCACGGGGGGCGAAAAACTGTTTTTT
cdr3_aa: CSARITGGEKLFF

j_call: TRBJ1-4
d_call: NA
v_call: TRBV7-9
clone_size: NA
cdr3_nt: TGTGCCAGCAGCACCCTTCGGGAAAAACTGTTTTTT
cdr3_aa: CASSTLREKLFF

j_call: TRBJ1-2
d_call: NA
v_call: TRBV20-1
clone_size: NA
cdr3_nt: TGCAGGGCTGAGGGGGTCTTGGGGCAGTACGGCTACACCTTC
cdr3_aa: CRAEGVLGQYGYTF